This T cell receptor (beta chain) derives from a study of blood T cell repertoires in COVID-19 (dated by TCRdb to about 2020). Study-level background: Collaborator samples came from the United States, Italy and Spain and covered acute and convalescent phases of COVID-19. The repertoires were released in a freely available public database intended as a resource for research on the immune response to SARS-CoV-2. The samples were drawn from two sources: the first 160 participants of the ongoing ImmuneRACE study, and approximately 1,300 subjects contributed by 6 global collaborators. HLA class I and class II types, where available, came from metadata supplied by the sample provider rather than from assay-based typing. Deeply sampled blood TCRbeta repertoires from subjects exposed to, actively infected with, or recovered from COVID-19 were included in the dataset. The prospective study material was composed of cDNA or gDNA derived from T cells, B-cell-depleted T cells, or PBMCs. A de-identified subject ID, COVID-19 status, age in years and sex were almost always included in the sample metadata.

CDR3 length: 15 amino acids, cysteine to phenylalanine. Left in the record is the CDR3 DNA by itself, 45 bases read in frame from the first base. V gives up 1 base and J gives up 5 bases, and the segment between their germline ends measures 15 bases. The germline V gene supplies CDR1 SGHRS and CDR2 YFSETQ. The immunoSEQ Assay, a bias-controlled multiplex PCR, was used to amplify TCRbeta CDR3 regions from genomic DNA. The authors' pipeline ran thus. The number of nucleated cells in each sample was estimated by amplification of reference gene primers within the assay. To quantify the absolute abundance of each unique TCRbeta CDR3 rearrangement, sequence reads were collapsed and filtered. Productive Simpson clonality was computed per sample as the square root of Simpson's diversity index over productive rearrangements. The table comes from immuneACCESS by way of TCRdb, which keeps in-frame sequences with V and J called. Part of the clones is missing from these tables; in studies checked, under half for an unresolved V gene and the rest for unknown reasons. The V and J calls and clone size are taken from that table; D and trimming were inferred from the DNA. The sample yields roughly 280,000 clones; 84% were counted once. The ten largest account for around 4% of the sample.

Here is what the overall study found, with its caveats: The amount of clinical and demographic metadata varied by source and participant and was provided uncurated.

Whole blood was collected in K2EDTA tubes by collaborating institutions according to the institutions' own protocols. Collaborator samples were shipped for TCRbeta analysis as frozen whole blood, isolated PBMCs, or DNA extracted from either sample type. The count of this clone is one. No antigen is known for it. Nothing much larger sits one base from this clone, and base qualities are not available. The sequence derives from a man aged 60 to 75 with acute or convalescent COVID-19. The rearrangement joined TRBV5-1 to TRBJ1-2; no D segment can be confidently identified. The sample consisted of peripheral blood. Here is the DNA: TGCGCCAGCAGCTTGACAACCTCCTCTCGATATGGCTACACCTTC. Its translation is CASSLTTSSRYGYTF.